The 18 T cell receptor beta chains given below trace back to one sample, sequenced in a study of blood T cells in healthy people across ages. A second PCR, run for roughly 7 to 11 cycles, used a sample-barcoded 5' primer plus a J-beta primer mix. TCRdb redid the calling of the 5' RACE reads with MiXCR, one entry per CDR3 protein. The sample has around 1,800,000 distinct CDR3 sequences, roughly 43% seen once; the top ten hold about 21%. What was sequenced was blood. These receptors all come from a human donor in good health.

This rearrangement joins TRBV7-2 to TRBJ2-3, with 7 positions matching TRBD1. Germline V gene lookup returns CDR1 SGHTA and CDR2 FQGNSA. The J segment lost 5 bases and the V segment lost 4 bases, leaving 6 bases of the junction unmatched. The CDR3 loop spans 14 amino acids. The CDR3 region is CASSSGQVGDTQYF. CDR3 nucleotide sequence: TGTGCCAGCAGCTCCGGACAGGTGGGAGATACGCAGTATTTT.

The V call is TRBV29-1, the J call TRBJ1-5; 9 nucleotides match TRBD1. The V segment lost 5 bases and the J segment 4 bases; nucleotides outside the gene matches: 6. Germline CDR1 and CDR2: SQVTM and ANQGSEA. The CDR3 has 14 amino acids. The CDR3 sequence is CSVYGDRDNQPQHF. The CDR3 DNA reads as TGCAGCGTTTACGGGGACAGGGATAATCAGCCCCAGCATTTT.

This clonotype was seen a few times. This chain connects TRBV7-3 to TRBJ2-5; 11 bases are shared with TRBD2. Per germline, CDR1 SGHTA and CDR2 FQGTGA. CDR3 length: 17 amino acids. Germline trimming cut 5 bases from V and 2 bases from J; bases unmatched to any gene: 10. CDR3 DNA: TGTGCCAGCAGCCCCTTCAAACTAGCGGGGGTTCAAGAGACCCAGTACTTC. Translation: CASSPFKLAGVQETQYF.

Written as DNA, the CDR3 is TGCAGCGCTGACCCTGGGACTGAAGCTTTCTTT. Residues: CSADPGTEAFF. The V and J genes are TRBV29-1 and TRBJ1-1; D remains ambiguous. The CDR3 spans 11 residues. Trimming took 7 bases from V and 5 from J, leaving 11 bases between them. The germline V gene encodes CDR1 SQVTM and CDR2 ANQGSEA.

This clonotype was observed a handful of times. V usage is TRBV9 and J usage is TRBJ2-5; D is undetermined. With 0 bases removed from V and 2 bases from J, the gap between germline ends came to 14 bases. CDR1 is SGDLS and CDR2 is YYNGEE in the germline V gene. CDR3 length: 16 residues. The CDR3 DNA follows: TGTGCCAGCAGCGTAGGCGATTCCGGATCGCAAGAGACCCAGTACTTC. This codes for CASSVGDSGSQETQYF.

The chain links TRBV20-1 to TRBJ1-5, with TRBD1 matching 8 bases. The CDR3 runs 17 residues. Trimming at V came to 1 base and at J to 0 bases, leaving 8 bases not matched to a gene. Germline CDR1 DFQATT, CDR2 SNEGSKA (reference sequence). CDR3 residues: CSARGGRGLFSNQPQHF. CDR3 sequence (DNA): TGCAGTGCTAGAGGGGGCAGGGGGCTTTTTAGCAATCAGCCCCAGCATTTT.

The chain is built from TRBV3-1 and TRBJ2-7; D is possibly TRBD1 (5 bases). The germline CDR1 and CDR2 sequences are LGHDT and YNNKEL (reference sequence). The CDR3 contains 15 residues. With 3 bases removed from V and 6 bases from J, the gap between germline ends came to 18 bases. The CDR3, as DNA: TGTGCCAGCAGCCAGGTCAGCATTCAGGGTGGCGAGCAGTACTTC. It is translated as CASSQVSIQGGEQYF.

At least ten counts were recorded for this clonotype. The CDR3 nucleotides are TGTGCCAGCAGCTTGACCGTACCCTCTGGGGCCAACGTCCTGACTTTC. This encodes CASSLTVPSGANVLTF. This chain connects TRBV5-6 to TRBJ2-6, with unresolved D. The CDR3 runs to 16 residues. CDR1 is SGHDT and CDR2 is YYEEEE in the germline V gene. Trimming left V 1 base short and J 0 bases short, with 8 bases between.

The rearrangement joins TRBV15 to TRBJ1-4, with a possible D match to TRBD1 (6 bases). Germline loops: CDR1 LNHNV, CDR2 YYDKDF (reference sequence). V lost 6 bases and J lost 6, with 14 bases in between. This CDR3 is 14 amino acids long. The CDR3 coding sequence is TGTGCCACCAGGGTTGGTCGGACAGATGAAAAACTGTTTTTT. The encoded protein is CATRVGRTDEKLFF.

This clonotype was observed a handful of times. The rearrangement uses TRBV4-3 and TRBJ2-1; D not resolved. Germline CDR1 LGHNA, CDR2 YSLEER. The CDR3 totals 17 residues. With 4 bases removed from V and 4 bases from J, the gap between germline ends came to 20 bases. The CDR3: CASSPLNVSSPYNEQFF. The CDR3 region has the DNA TGCGCCAGCAGCCCTCTCAACGTAAGTAGTCCGTACAATGAGCAGTTCTTC.

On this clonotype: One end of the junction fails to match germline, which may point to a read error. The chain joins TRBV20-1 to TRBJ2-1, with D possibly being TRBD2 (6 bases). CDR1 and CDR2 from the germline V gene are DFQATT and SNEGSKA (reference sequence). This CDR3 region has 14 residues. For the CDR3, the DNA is TGCAGTGCGAGGGACTTGCTGACCTACAATGAGCGGTTCTTC. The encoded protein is CSARDLLTYNERFF.

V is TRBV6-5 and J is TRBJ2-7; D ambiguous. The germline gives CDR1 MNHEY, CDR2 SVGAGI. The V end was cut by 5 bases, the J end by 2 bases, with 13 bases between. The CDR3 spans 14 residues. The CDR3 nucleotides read TGTGCCAGCAGTGACACTATAGGAGCCTACGAGCAGTACTTC. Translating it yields CASSDTIGAYEQYF.

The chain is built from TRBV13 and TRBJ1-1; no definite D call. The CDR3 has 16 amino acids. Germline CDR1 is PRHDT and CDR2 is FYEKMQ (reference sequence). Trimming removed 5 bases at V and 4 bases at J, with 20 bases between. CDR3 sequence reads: CASSAGTGRRVTEAFF. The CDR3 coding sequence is TGTGCCAGCAGCGCCGGAACCGGGCGGAGGGTCACTGAAGCTTTCTTT.

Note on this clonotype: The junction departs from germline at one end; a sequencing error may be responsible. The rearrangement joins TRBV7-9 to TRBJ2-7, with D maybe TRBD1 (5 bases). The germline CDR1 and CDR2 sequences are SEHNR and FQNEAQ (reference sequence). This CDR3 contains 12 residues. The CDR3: CANSLIGAKQYF. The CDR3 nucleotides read TGTGCCAACAGCTTAATAGGGGCGAAACAGTACTTC.

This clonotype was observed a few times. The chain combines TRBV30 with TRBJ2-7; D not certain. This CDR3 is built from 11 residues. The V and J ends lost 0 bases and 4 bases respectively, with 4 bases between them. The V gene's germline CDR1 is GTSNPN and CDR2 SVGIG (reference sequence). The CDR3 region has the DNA TGTGCCTGGAGTGTATCTTACGAGCAGTACTTC. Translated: CAWSVSYEQYF.

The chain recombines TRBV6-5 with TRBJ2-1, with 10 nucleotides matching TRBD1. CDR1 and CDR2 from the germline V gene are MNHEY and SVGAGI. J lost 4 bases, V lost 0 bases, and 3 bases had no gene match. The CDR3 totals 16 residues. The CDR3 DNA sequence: TGTGCCAGCAGTTACTCGGGGACAGGGGCTTACAATGAGCAGTTCTTC. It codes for CASSYSGTGAYNEQFF.

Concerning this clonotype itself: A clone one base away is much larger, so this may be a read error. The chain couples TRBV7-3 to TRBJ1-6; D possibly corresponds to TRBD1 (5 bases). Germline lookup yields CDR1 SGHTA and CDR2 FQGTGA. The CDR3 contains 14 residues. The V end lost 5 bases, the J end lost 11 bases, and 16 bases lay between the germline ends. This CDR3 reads CASSLGTTGPPLHF. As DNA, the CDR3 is TGTGCCAGCAGCCTCGGGACGACCGGCCCACCCCTCCACTTT.

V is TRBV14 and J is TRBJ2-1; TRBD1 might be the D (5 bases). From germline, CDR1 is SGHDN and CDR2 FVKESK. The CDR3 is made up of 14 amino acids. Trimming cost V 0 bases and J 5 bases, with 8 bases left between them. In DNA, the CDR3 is TGTGCCAGCAGCCAAGAGACAGAAAACAATGAGCAGTTCTTC. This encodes CASSQETENNEQFF.